One sample yielded the 13 T cell receptor beta chains listed below, sequenced in a study of cytomegalovirus exposure and HLA in healthy donors. A multiplex PCR was run with 60 Vbeta primers and 13 Jbeta primers. Produced via immunoSEQ multiplex PCR; TCRdb's table is partial and in-frame only. The sample has 150,000 to 250,000 clones, around 79% seen once; the top ten hold roughly 1.5%. Sequenced: PBMCs. These receptors originate from a girl aged 5-17 years in good health and CMV-seropositive.

The genes are TRBV2 and TRBJ2-1; TRBD2 matches at 14 bases. V dropped 5 bases and J dropped 8; count of bases not matched to a gene: 8. The germline gives CDR1 SNHLY, CDR2 FYNNEI. The CDR3 is made up of 16 amino acids. The CDR3 DNA reads TGTGCCAGCAGTCGCAGACTAGCGGGGGGGCAGGATGAGCAGTTCTTC. It is translated as CASSRRLAGGQDEQFF.

V gene TRBV7-9 combines with J gene TRBJ2-3, with a possible D match to TRBD2 (5 bases). This CDR3 is 15 amino acids long. V was trimmed by 5 bases and J by 5 bases, leaving 17 bases between them. Looked up from germline, CDR1 is SEHNR and CDR2 is FQNEAQ (reference sequence). CDR3 region: CASSLKAPGGDTQYF. The CDR3 nucleotides are TGTGCCAGCAGCCTAAAAGCGCCAGGAGGAGATACGCAGTATTTT.

The chain is built from TRBV7-2 and TRBJ2-2; D uncertain. CDR1 is SGHTA and CDR2 is FQGNSA in the germline V gene. The CDR3 covers 12 residues. V shed 1 base and J shed 13 bases, with 10 bases lying between them. The CDR3 spells CASSLDITGLFF. The CDR3 coding sequence is TGTGCCAGCAGCTTAGACATCACGGGGCTGTTTTTT.

The J gene is TRBJ2-1, the V gene TRBV10-2, with 10 bases fitting TRBD2. CDR1 WSHSY and CDR2 SAAADI come from the germline V gene. The length of the CDR3 is 16 residues. J gave up 6 bases and V 0 bases, and 5 bases lay outside the gene matches. CDR3 sequence reads: CASSESLAGEVNEQFF. In nucleotides, the CDR3 is TGCGCCAGCAGTGAGTCGCTAGCGGGGGAGGTCAATGAGCAGTTCTTC.

The rearrangement links TRBV29-1 to TRBJ2-1; no definite D call. The germline V gene has CDR1 SQVTM and CDR2 ANQGSEA. The CDR3 contains 10 residues. V lost 6 bases and J lost 5, with 5 bases in between. The CDR3 region has the DNA TGCAGCGTGGAGAACAATGAGCAGTTCTTC. Protein: CSVENNEQFF.

V is TRBV6-1 and J is TRBJ1-4; D perhaps matches TRBD1 (5 bases). Trimming left V 5 bases short and J 4 bases short, with 14 bases between. This CDR3 contains 15 residues. Germline V CDR1 and CDR2: MNHNS, SASEGT. CDR3 sequence reads: CASSSGGTVNEKLFF. The CDR3 DNA reads as TGTGCCAGCAGTAGTGGGGGGACGGTTAATGAAAAACTGTTTTTT.

This chain uses TRBV7-2 with TRBJ2-2, with 15 bases matching TRBD2. J was trimmed by 0 bases and V by 0 bases; bases with no gene match: 5. CDR1 is SGHTA, CDR2 FQGNSA, per germline. The CDR3 spans 20 residues. This CDR3 is CASSLARTSGGGTNTGELFF. CDR3 in DNA: TGTGCCAGCAGCTTAGCGCGGACTAGCGGGGGGGGAACGAACACCGGGGAGCTGTTTTTT.

The genes are TRBV28 and TRBJ1-2; TRBD1 matches 7 bases. Germline assignment: CDR1 MDHEN and CDR2 SYDVKM. The length of the CDR3 is 14 residues. V shed 5 bases, J shed 1 base, and the junction held 4 bases outside the gene matches. The CDR3 sequence: CASSPGTVNYGYTF. The CDR3 DNA reads as TGTGCCAGCAGTCCCGGGACAGTTAACTATGGCTACACCTTC.

This clone was seen just once. The V and J genes are TRBV7-7 and TRBJ1-6; no firm D call. Germline V gene data show CDR1 as SSHAT and CDR2 as FNYEAQ (reference sequence). This CDR3 is 13 amino acids long. V lost 1 base, J lost 7 bases, and 5 bases lay in between. The CDR3 DNA sequence: TGTGCCAGCAGCTTAGACTCGAATTCACCCCTCCACTTT. It is translated as CASSLDSNSPLHF. Based on the CDR3 plus reference TRBV7-7 and TRBJ1-6, the full variable domain is GAGVSQSPRYKVTKRGQDVTLRCDPISSHATLYWYQQALGQGPEFLTYFNYEAQPDKSGLPSDRFSAERPEGSISTLTIQRTEQRDSAMYRCASSLDSNSPLHFGNGTRLTVT.

The V gene is TRBV19, the J gene TRBJ1-4; D call uncertain. This CDR3 has 13 amino acids. Deletions cut 7 bases from V and 0 bases from J, with 6 bases between. Germline CDR1 is LNHDA and CDR2 is SQIVND (reference sequence). CDR3 in DNA: TGTGCCAGTATGTCAGCAACTAATGAAAAACTGTTTTTT. Its protein is CASMSATNEKLFF. Full variable domain (remainder filled in from reference TRBV19 and TRBJ1-4): DGGITQSPKYLFRKEGQNVTLSCEQNLNHDAMYWYRQDPGQGLRLIYYSQIVNDFQKGDIAEGYSVSREKKESFPLTVTSAQKNPTAFYLCASMSATNEKLFFGSGTQLSVL.

The rearrangement uses TRBV4-3 and TRBJ2-1, with D perhaps TRBD2 (7 bases). CDR1 LGHNA and CDR2 YSLEER come from the germline V gene. Trimming cost V 0 bases and J 4 bases, with 22 bases left between them. This CDR3 is 19 amino acids long. This CDR3 is CASSQEEGEGGAVYNEQFF. The CDR3 region has the DNA TGCGCCAGCAGCCAAGAAGAGGGCGAGGGGGGGGCTGTGTACAATGAGCAGTTCTTC.

This sequence joins TRBV6-6 and TRBJ1-5; no clear D gene. Per germline, CDR1 MNHNY and CDR2 SVGAGI (reference sequence). The CDR3 sequence is 15 residues long. V lost 2 bases and J 0 bases, leaving 8 bases between the germline ends. The CDR3 region is CASSYVDYSNQPQHF. The CDR3 DNA reads as TGTGCCAGCAGTTACGTGGACTATAGCAATCAGCCCCAGCATTTT.

The rearrangement uses TRBV18 and TRBJ1-2; TRBD1 might be the D (6 bases). V was trimmed by 0 bases and J by 2 bases, leaving 13 bases between them. CDR1 and CDR2 (germline): KGHSH, LQKENI. The CDR3 extends over 16 amino acids. CDR3 coding DNA: TGTGCCAGCTCACCACCGGGTCAGGGGAACAACTATGGCTACACCTTC. Its protein is CASSPPGQGNNYGYTF. The full variable domain, rest sourced from reference TRBV18 and TRBJ1-2, is NAGVMQNPRHLVRRRGQEARLRCSPMKGHSHVYWYRQLPEEGLKFMVYLQKENIIDESGMPKERFSAEFPKEGPSILRIQQVVRGDSAAYFCASSPPGQGNNYGYTFGSGTRLTVV.